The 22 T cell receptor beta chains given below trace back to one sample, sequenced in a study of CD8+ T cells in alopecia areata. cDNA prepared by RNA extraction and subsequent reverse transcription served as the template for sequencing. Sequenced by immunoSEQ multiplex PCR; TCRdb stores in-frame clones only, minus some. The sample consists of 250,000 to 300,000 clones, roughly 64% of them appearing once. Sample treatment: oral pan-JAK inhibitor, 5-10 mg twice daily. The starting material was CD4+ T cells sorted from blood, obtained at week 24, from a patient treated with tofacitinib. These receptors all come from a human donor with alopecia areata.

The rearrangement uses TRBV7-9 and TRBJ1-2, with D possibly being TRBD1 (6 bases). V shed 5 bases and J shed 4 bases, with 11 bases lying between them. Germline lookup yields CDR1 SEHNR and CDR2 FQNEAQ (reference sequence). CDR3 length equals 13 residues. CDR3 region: CASSPDSPYGYTF. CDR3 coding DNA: TGTGCCAGCAGCCCGGACAGTCCCTATGGCTACACCTTC.

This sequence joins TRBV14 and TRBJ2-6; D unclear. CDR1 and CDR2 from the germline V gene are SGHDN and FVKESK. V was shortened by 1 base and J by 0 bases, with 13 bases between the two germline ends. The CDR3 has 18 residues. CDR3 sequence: CASSQGVGRFSGANVLTF. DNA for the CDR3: TGTGCCAGCAGCCAAGGGGTTGGCCGATTCTCTGGGGCCAACGTCCTGACTTTC.

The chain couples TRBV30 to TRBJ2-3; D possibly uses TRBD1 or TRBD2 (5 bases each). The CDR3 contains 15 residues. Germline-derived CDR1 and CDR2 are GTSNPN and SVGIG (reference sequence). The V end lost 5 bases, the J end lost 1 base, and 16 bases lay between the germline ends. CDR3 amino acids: CAWGTGTPRTDTQYF. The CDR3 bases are TGTGCCTGGGGGACCGGGACGCCCCGCACAGATACGCAGTATTTT.

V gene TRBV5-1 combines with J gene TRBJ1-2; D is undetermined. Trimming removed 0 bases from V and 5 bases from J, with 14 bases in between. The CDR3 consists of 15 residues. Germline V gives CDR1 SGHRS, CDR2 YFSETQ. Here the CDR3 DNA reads TGCGCCAGCAGCTTGGATCCGGGAGTGAAGTATGGCTACACCTTC. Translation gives CASSLDPGVKYGYTF.

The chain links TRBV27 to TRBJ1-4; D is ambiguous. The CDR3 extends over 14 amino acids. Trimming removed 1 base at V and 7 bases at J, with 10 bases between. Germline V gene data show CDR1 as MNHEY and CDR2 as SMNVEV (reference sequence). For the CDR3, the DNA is TGTGCCAGCAGTTTATACGTGGGAGGTGAAAAACTGTTTTTT. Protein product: CASSLYVGGEKLFF. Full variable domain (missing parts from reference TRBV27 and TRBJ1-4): EAQVTQNPRYLITVTGKKLTVTCSQNMNHEYMSWYRQDPGLGLRQIYYSMNVEVTDKGDVPEGYKVSRKEKRNFPLILESPSPNQTSLYFCASSLYVGGEKLFFGSGTQLSVL.

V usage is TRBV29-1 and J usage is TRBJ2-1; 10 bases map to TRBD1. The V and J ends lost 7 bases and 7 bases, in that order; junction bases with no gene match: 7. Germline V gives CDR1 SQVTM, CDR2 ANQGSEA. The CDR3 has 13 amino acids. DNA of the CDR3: TGCAGCGAGGGACAGGGGACGGGAAATGAGCAGTTCTTC. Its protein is CSEGQGTGNEQFF.

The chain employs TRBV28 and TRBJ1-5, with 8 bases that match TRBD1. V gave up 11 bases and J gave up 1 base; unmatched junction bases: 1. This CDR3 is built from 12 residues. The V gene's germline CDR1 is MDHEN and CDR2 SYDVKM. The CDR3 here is CAGQGSNQPQHF. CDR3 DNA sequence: TGTGCCGGACAGGGCAGCAATCAGCCCCAGCATTTT.

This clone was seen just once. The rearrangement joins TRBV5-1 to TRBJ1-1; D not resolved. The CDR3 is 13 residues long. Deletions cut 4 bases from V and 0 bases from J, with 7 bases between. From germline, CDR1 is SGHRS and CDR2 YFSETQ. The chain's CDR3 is CASSDGMNTEAFF. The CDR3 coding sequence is TGCGCCAGCAGCGACGGCATGAACACTGAAGCTTTCTTT.

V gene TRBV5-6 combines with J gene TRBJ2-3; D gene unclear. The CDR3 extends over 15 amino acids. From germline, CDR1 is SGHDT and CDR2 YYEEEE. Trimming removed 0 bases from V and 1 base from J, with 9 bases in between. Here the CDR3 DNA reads TGTGCCAGCAGCTTGGAACAGCCTGGCACAGATACGCAGTATTTT. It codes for CASSLEQPGTDTQYF.

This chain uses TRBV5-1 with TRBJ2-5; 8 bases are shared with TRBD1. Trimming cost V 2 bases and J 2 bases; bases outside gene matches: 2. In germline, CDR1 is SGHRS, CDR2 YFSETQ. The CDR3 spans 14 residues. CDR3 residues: CASSLYRGQETQYF. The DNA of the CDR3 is TGCGCCAGCAGCTTATACAGGGGGCAAGAGACCCAGTACTTC.

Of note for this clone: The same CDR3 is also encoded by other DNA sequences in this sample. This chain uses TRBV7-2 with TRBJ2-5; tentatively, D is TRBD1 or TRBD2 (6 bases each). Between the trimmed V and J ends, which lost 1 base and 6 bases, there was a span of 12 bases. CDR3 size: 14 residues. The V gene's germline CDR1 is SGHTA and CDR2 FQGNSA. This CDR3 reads CASSLEGGMKTQYF. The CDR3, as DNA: TGTGCCAGCAGCTTAGAGGGGGGCATGAAGACCCAGTACTTC.

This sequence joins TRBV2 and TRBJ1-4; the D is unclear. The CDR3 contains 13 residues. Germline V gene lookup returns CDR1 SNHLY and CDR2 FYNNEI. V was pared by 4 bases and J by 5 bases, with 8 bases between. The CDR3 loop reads CASSATANEKLFF. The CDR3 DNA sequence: TGTGCCAGCAGTGCGACGGCGAATGAAAAACTGTTTTTT. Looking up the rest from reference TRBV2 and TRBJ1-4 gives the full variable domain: EPEVTQTPSHQVTQMGQEVILRCVPISNHLYFYWYRQILGQKVEFLVSFYNNEISEKSEIFDDQFSVERPDGSNFTLKIRSTKLEDSAMYFCASSATANEKLFFGSGTQLSVL.

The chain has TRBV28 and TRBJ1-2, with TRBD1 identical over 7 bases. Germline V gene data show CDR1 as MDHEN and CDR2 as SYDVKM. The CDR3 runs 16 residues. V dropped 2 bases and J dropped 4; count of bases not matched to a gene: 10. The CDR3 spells CASSLGGGTVTYGYTF. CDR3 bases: TGTGCCAGCAGTTTAGGCGGTGGGACAGTGACCTATGGCTACACCTTC.

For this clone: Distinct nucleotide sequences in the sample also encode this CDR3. This CDR3 is CAWSVRSSYNSPLHF. The CDR3 DNA sequence: TGTGCCTGGAGTGTACGCAGCTCCTATAATTCACCCCTCCACTTT. V is TRBV30 and J is TRBJ1-6; D unclear. From germline, CDR1 is GTSNPN and CDR2 SVGIG (reference sequence). V lost 0 bases, J lost 0 bases, and 6 bases lay in between. The CDR3 runs to 15 residues.

The CDR3 DNA reads TGTGCCAGCAGCGAAAACTCCGGACGGAGATACCAAGAGACCCAGTACTTC. This gives the protein CASSENSGRRYQETQYF. This chain joins TRBV5-4 and TRBJ2-5; D is ambiguous. The length of the CDR3 is 17 residues. Germline assignment: CDR1 SGHNT and CDR2 YYREEE (reference sequence). With 4 bases removed from V and 0 bases from J, the gap between germline ends came to 19 bases.

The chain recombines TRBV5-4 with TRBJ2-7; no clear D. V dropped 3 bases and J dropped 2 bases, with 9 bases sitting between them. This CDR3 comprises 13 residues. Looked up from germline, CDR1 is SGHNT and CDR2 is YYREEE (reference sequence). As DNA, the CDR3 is TGTGCCAGCAGCTCCTTGGTGGCCTACGAGCAGTACTTC. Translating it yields CASSSLVAYEQYF.

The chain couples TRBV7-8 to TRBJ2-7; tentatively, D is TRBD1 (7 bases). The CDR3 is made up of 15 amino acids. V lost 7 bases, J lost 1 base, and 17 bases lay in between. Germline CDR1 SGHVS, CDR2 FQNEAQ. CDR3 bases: TGTGCCAGCATCAGGGGGGCTACAGAGTCCTACGAGCAGTACTTC. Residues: CASIRGATESYEQYF.

The CDR3 DNA sequence: TGCAGGGCGAGTGGGGCCAGGGACACTGAAGCTTTCTTT. Translation: CRASGARDTEAFF. The chain carries TRBV29-1 and TRBJ1-1, with D perhaps TRBD1 (5 bases). The CDR3 contains 13 residues. CDR1 is SQVTM and CDR2 is ANQGSEA in the germline V gene.

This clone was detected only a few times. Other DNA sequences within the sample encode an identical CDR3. CDR3 sequence reads: CSVDGYTF. DNA for the CDR3: TGCAGCGTTGACGGCTACACCTTC. The chain joins TRBV29-1 to TRBJ1-2; no clear D gene. Germline lookup yields CDR1 SQVTM and CDR2 ANQGSEA. V gave up 3 bases and J gave up 8 bases, with 1 base separating them. The CDR3 runs 8 residues.

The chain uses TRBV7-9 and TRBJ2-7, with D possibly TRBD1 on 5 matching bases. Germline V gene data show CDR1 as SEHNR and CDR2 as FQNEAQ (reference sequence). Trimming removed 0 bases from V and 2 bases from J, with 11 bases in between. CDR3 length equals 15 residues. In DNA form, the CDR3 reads TGTGCCAGCAGCTTAGCCCTTAAAGGGGCCTACGAGCAGTACTTC. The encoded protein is CASSLALKGAYEQYF.

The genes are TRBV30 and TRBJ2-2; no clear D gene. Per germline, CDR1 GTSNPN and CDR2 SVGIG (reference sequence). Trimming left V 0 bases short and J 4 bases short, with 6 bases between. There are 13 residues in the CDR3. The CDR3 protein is CAWSVGLTGELFF. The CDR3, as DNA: TGTGCCTGGAGTGTTGGGCTCACCGGGGAGCTGTTTTTT.

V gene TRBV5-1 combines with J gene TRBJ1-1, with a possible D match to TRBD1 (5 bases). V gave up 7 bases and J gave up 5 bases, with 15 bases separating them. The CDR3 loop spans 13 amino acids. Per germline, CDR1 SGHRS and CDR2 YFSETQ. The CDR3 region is CASSGLTETEAFF. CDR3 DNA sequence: TGCGCCAGCTCAGGATTGACAGAGACTGAAGCTTTCTTT. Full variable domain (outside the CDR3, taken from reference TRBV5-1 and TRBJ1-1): KAGVTQTPRYLIKTRGQQVTLSCSPISGHRSVSWYQQTPGQGLQFLFEYFSETQRNKGNFPGRFSGRQFSNSRSEMNVSTLELGDSALYLCASSGLTETEAFFGQGTRLTVV.